The clone carrying this T cell receptor beta chain was seen at least ten times. What it binds is unknown. Under 3 months in duration, the ophthalmopathy in affected donors had moderate-to-severe activity, CAS ≥3 and NOSPECS ≥4. The PBMCs used were ones drawn from approximately 10 ml of fresh peripheral blood. The data belong to a study of Graves' ophthalmopathy and Graves' hyperthyroidism. CDR1 is LGHDT, CDR2 YNNKEL, per germline (reference sequence). Trimming shortened V by 1 base and J by 3 bases, and 13 bases separated the two germline ends. The CDR3 contains 17 residues. RNA transcripts served as template for amplifying TCR beta CDR3 sequences. The first round was an RT-PCR with HTBI primers, and the second round was a multiplex PCR. In TCRdb, the multiplex PCR reads were re-called with MiXCR into one record per CDR3 protein. The profile covers about 480,000 distinct CDR3 sequences, with about an eighth appearing a single time and over 7.5% taken by the ten largest.

Study-wide points: At about 69% sensitivity and approximately 78% specificity, the model predicted progression of the ophthalmopathy.

Input material: blood. The chain uses TRBV3-1 and TRBJ2-6; no clear D gene. This TCR was sampled from a woman aged 30 to 39 with Graves' ophthalmopathy. CDR3 residues: CASSQAGRSGGANVLTF. The CDR3 DNA follows: TGTGCCAGCAGCCAAGCGGGCCGGTCGGGTGGGGCCAACGTCCTGACTTTC.